This section outlines one T cell receptor (beta chain) sequence together with its context. V was clipped by 0 bases and J by 2 bases, with 14 bases between them. This CDR3 has 16 amino acids. The germline CDR1 and CDR2 sequences are LGHNA and YSLEER. This sample stems from a study of blood T cell repertoires in COVID-19. The protocol was immunoSEQ multiplex PCR, while the TCRdb copy is restricted to in-frame clones and leaves out a portion. The sample includes some 100,000 clones, roughly 89% of them seen just once. The source material was peripheral blood. The chain is built from TRBV4-3 and TRBJ2-7, with D possibly matching TRBD2 (6 bases). This clonotype was obtained from a woman aged 80 or older with active COVID-19. The CDR3 nucleotides are TGCGCCAGCAGCCAAGATTTCCCGGGAGCCACCTACGAGCAGTACTTC. Protein sequence: CASSQDFPGATYEQYF.